This TCR beta chain originates from a study of graft-versus-host responses after intestinal transplantation. Looking at the study overall: Induction with anti-thymocyte globulin, then tacrolimus and steroids for three to four years, was given to all recipients.

A sort after the reaction isolated proliferating CFSE-low CD3+CD4+ and CD3+CD8+ responders. V lost 4 bases and J 0 bases, leaving 17 bases between the germline ends. This CDR3 is built from 17 residues. Germline V gene lookup returns CDR1 MGHRA and CDR2 YSYEKL. This clone has a handful of counts. Findings and limits, study-wide: Early post-transplant HvG declines showed an association with peak circulating GvH clone levels. Present in recipient marrow, GvH clones included some that appeared first in ileum or blood.

Assay: immunoSEQ multiplex PCR; the TCRdb copy retains only in-frame clones and omits some. In the table there are roughly 13,000 clones, 25% to 40% of which are singletons. The chain carries TRBV4-1 and TRBJ2-3; the D is unclear. The input for sequencing was alloreactive CD4+ T cells from a mixed lymphocyte reaction culture, taken before intestinal transplant. The subset: CFSE-low proliferating T cells sorted from roughly 6-day pre-transplant mixed lymphocyte reaction (GvH or HvG direction). The TCR was taken from a human patient who received an intestinal transplant. CDR3 nucleotide sequence: TGCGCCAGCAGCCTCCTGTTTTCGGTCCCTAGCACAGATACGCAGTATTTT. Translated: CASSLLFSVPSTDTQYF.